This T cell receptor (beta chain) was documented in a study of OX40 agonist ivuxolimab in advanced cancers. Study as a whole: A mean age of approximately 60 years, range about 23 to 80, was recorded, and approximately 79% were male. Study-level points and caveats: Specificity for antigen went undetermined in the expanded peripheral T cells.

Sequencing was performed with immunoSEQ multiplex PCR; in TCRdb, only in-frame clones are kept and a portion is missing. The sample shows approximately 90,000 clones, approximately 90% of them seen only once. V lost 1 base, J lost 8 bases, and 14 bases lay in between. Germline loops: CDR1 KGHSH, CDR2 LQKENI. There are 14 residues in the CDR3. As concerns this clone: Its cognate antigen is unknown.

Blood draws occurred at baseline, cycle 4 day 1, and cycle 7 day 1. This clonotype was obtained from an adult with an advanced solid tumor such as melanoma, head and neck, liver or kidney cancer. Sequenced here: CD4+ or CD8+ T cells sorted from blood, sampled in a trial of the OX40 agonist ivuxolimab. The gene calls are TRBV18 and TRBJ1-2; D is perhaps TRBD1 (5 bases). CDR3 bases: TGTGCCAGCTCACCACGAGGCAGGGAAGAGGGCTACACCTTC. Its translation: CASSPRGREEGYTF. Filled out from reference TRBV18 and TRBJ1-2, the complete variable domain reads NAGVMQNPRHLVRRRGQEARLRCSPMKGHSHVYWYRQLPEEGLKFMVYLQKENIIDESGMPKERFSAEFPKEGPSILRIQQVVRGDSAAYFCASSPRGREEGYTFGSGTRLTVV.